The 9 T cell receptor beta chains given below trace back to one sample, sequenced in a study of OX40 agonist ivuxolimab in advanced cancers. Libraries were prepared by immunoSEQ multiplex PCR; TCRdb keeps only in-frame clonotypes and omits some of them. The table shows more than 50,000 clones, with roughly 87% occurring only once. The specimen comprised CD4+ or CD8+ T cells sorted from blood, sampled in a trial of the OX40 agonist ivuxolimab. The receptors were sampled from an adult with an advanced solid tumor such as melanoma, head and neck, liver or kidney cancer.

CDR3 nucleotide sequence: TGTGCCAGCAGCCAAGAGATGCGAGGCTACACCTTC. This codes for CASSQEMRGYTF. The rearrangement links TRBV14 to TRBJ1-2, with D hard to call. Trimming removed 0 bases at V and 8 bases at J, with 7 bases between. Germline V gene lookup returns CDR1 SGHDN and CDR2 FVKESK. The CDR3 totals 12 residues.

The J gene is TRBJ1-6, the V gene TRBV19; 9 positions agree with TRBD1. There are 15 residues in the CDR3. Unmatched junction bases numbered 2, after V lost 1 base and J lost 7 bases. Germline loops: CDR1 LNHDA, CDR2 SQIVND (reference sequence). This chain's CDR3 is CASSIGDRANSPLHF. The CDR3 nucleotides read TGTGCCAGTAGTATAGGGGACAGGGCGAATTCACCCCTCCACTTT.

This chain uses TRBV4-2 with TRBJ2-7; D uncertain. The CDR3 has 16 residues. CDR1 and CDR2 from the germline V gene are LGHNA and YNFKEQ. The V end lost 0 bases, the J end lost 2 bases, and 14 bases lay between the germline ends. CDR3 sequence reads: CASSQDVAVGAYEQYF. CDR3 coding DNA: TGTGCCAGCAGCCAAGATGTGGCGGTAGGTGCCTACGAGCAGTACTTC.

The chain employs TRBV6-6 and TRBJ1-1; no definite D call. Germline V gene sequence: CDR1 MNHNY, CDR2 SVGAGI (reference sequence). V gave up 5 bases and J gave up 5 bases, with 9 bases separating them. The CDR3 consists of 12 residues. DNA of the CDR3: TGTGCCAGCAGTGTCAGAGGGACTGAAGCTTTCTTT. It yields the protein CASSVRGTEAFF.

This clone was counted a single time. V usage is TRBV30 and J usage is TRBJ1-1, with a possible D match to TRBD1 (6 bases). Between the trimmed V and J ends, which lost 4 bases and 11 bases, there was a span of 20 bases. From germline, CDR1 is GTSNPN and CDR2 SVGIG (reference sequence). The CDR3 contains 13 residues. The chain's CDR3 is CAWNPTGDNLAFF. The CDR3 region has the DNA TGTGCCTGGAATCCCACCGGGGACAATCTCGCTTTCTTT.

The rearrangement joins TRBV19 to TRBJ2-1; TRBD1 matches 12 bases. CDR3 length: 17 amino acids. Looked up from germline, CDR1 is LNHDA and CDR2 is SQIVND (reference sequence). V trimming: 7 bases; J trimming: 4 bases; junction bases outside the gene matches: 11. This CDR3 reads CASTPRGGQGAYNEQFF. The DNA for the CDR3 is TGTGCCAGTACCCCTAGGGGGGGACAGGGGGCTTACAATGAGCAGTTCTTC.

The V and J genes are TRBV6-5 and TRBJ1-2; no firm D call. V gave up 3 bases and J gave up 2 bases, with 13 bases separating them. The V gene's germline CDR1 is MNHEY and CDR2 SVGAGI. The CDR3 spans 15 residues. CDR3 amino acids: CASSYVVGGNYGYTF. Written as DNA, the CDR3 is TGTGCCAGCAGTTATGTCGTCGGCGGAAACTATGGCTACACCTTC.

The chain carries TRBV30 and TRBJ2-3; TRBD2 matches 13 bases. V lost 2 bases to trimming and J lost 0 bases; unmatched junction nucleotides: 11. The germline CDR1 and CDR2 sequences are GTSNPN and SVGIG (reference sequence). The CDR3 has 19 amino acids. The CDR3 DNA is TGTGCCTGGAGTACTCGACCGGGACTAGCGGGGATGAGCACAGATACGCAGTATTTT. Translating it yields CAWSTRPGLAGMSTDTQYF.

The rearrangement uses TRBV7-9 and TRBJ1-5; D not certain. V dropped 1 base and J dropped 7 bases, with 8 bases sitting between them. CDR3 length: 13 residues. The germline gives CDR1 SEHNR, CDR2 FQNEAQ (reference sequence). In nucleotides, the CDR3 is TGTGCCAGCAGCTTAGGCCCCGCCCAGCCCCAGCATTTT. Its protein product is CASSLGPAQPQHF.